The entry that follows covers one T cell receptor beta chain sequence. The antigen is not known. The entry originates in a study of T cell repertoires in cytomegalovirus infection. Germline V CDR1 and CDR2: LGHNA, YSLEER. V was pared by 1 base and J by 2 bases, with 3 bases of the junction left unmatched. The CDR3 consists of 18 residues. From the reads, TCRdb called clonotypes with MiXCR, one entry per CDR3 protein. The table lists under 500,000 distinct CDR3 sequences, more than 40% of them singletons, with roughly two fifths in the top ten. The chain has TRBV4-3 and TRBJ2-6, with TRBD2 matching over 12 bases. The source was cultured PBMCs, collected from culture after CMV antigen stimulation. The sequence was collected from a human donor in good health (CMV status not recorded). Some clones in this sample may be carry-over from other donors' samples. The CDR3 loop is CASSQGLAGGPGANVLTF. The DNA for the CDR3 is TGCGCCAGCAGCCAAGGTCTAGCGGGAGGGCCTGGGGCCAACGTCCTGACTTTC.